The 8 T cell receptor beta chains below all came from one sample that was sequenced in a study of regulatory T cells in long-lasting Graves disease. Building the TCR beta libraries relied on iRepertoire HTBI primers, and CDR3 regions underwent Arm-PCR. TCRdb itself ran the multiplex PCR reads through MiXCR, one entry per CDR3 protein. This sample has around 450,000 distinct CDR3 sequences, with 20% to 25% found just once. This sample's time point: persistent/refractory GD, antithyroid drugs over 5 years with positive TRAb. After RNA was extracted from PBMCs, the TCR library was made from it. Sample: peripheral blood mononuclear cells (PBMCs), taken when the disease was refractory, from a patient treated with antithyroid drugs. Source of these receptors: a female donor with Graves disease.

The chain uses TRBV5-5 and TRBJ1-4, with a possible D match to TRBD1 (6 bases). CDR3 length: 14 residues. In germline, CDR1 is SGHKS, CDR2 YYEKEE (reference sequence). V shed 1 base and J shed 7 bases, with 11 bases lying between them. In nucleotides, the CDR3 is TGTGCCAGCAGCTTGTGGCAGGGGAGTGAAAAACTGTTTTTT. Its translation: CASSLWQGSEKLFF.

This clonotype has ten or more counts. The chain joins TRBV12-3 or TRBV12-4 to TRBJ2-2; tentative D call: TRBD2 (5 bases). The CDR3 has 15 residues. Trimming took off 5 bases at V and 3 bases at J, with 13 bases between the two ends. The CDR3 coding sequence is TGTGCCAGCAGTACCCTCGGGGTGGACACCGGGGAGCTGTTTTTT. This translates into CASSTLGVDTGELFF.

This clonotype was picked up a small number of times. The V gene is TRBV6-1, the J gene TRBJ1-1, with 7 nucleotides matching TRBD1. The V segment lost 8 bases and the J segment 0 bases; nucleotides outside the gene matches: 6. This CDR3 has 14 amino acids. Germline loops: CDR1 MNHNS, CDR2 SASEGT. CDR3 coding DNA: TGTGCCAGCCTGGGACAGAGCTTGAACACTGAAGCTTTCTTT. Residues: CASLGQSLNTEAFF.

This chain joins TRBV30 and TRBJ1-1; no firm D call. V lost 3 bases to trimming and J lost 1 base, with 15 bases between them. The CDR3 loop spans 15 amino acids. Germline assignment: CDR1 GTSNPN and CDR2 SVGIG (reference sequence). The CDR3 reads CAWRVRVRRNTEAFF. The CDR3 nucleotides are TGTGCCTGGAGAGTTAGGGTACGGAGGAACACTGAAGCTTTCTTT.

This clonotype was seen only a few times. The rearrangement uses TRBV19 and TRBJ1-2; 7 bases match TRBD1. CDR1 and CDR2 (germline): LNHDA, SQIVND (reference sequence). Trimming took 6 bases from V and 0 from J; bases not matched to a gene: 10. The CDR3 runs 16 residues. The DNA for the CDR3 is TGTGCCAGTAGGCCCGGGACAGACAGATCTAACTATGGCTACACCTTC. It codes for CASRPGTDRSNYGYTF. Drawing the rest from reference TRBV19 and TRBJ1-2, the complete variable domain is DGGITQSPKYLFRKEGQNVTLSCEQNLNHDAMYWYRQDPGQGLRLIYYSQIVNDFQKGDIAEGYSVSREKKESFPLTVTSAQKNPTAFYLCASRPGTDRSNYGYTFGSGTRLTVV.

V gene TRBV3-1 combines with J gene TRBJ2-5; the D is unclear. The CDR3 consists of 14 residues. Germline values: CDR1 LGHDT, CDR2 YNNKEL (reference sequence). Trimming stripped 7 bases from V and 5 bases from J, with 17 bases between. In nucleotides, the CDR3 is TGTGCCAGCACCTTCTTATACGCTGAGGAGACCCAGTACTTC. Amino acid sequence: CASTFLYAEETQYF.

This clonotype was picked up many times. This sequence joins TRBV28 and TRBJ1-5; tentative D call: TRBD1 (6 bases). Looked up from germline, CDR1 is MDHEN and CDR2 is SYDVKM. The ends were cut back, 5 bases at V and 0 bases at J, with 17 bases in the middle. CDR3 size: 17 residues. The CDR3 spells CASSAYRQAFSNQPQHF. In DNA form, the CDR3 reads TGTGCCAGCAGTGCCTATCGACAGGCGTTTAGCAATCAGCCCCAGCATTTT.

The V and J genes are TRBV4-1 and TRBJ2-6; 7 positions match TRBD1. Germline V CDR1 and CDR2: MGHRA, YSYEKL. V lost 1 base, J lost 2 bases, and 5 bases stayed unmatched. This CDR3 contains 17 residues. The chain's CDR3 is CASSQGQGMAGANVLTF. As DNA, the CDR3 is TGCGCCAGCAGCCAAGGACAGGGAATGGCTGGGGCCAACGTCCTGACTTTC.